This passage covers 28 T cell receptor beta chains from one sample sequenced in a study of blood T cell repertoires in COVID-19. Sequencing used immunoSEQ multiplex PCR; TCRdb keeps in-frame clones, though not all of them. The sample has some 350,000 clones, over 80% seen once; the top ten hold about 6%. The sample consisted of peripheral blood. Receptor source: a woman in her forties or fifties with COVID-19, enrolled during active disease.

The chain joins TRBV11-3 to TRBJ2-1; a possible D gene is TRBD2 (6 bases). The V and J ends lost 5 bases and 6 bases respectively, with 14 bases between them. The CDR3 has 14 amino acids. The germline gives CDR1 SGHNT, CDR2 YENEEA. The CDR3 DNA sequence: TGTGCCAGCAGCCCGACTAGAGGTCGCAATGAGCAGTTCTTC. Encoded protein: CASSPTRGRNEQFF.

In its sample, this clone was seen once. The J gene is TRBJ2-1, the V gene TRBV27; a possible D gene is TRBD2 (6 bases). The CDR3 spans 12 residues. Germline V gene data show CDR1 as MNHEY and CDR2 as SMNVEV (reference sequence). The V end lost 10 bases, the J end lost 6 bases, and 13 bases lay between the germline ends. CDR3 in DNA: TGTGCCACCCAAAGGGAGGTCAATGAGCAGTTCTTC. It encodes CATQREVNEQFF.

V is TRBV7-8 and J is TRBJ2-2; 10 nucleotides line up with TRBD2. With 6 bases clipped from V and 3 bases from J, the junction kept 7 bases outside the gene matches. The CDR3 consists of 16 residues. Germline V CDR1 and CDR2: SGHVS, FQNEAQ. CDR3 loop: CASSLTSGTYTGELFF. CDR3 sequence (DNA): TGTGCCAGCAGTCTTACTAGCGGGACTTACACCGGGGAGCTGTTTTTT.

V usage is TRBV6-2 or TRBV6-3 and J usage is TRBJ1-5, with TRBD1 matching over 7 bases. V was clipped by 4 bases and J by 6 bases; unmatched bases: 15. CDR3 length: 17 amino acids. Germline V CDR1 and CDR2: MNHEY, SVGEGT. CDR3 coding DNA: TGTGCCAGCAGTTCCGGGACAGTCCCAGGAAGGGGTCAGCCCCAGCATTTT. Protein product: CASSSGTVPGRGQPQHF.

The V gene is TRBV24-1, the J gene TRBJ2-2; 9 positions match TRBD1. Germline CDR1 KGHDR, CDR2 SFDVKD. Germline trimming cut 4 bases from V and 0 bases from J; bases unmatched to any gene: 2. The length of the CDR3 is 16 residues. The CDR3 spells CATSETGGANTGELFF. As DNA, the CDR3 is TGTGCCACCAGTGAGACAGGGGGTGCGAACACCGGGGAGCTGTTTTTT.

The chain employs TRBV30 and TRBJ2-2; 7 bases map to TRBD1. Trimming removed 3 bases from V and 6 bases from J; junction bases left unmatched: 10. From germline, CDR1 is GTSNPN and CDR2 SVGIG (reference sequence). The CDR3 runs 15 residues. The CDR3 DNA reads TGTGCCTGGAGAGGTCGACAGGGAAATGCCGGGGAGCTGTTTTTT. This codes for CAWRGRQGNAGELFF.

V usage is TRBV5-4 and J usage is TRBJ2-1, with 9 bases lining up with TRBD2. The V segment lost 4 bases and the J segment 0 bases; nucleotides outside the gene matches: 5. Germline-derived CDR1 and CDR2 are SGHNT and YYREEE (reference sequence). This CDR3 region has 16 residues. The CDR3 DNA follows: TGTGCCAGCAGCATGAGCGGGAGGAGCTCCTACAATGAGCAGTTCTTC. Residues: CASSMSGRSSYNEQFF.

This clone was detected only a few times. The V gene is TRBV3-1 (or the pseudogene TRBV3-2), the J gene TRBJ1-2, with a possible D match to TRBD1 (6 bases). With 0 bases removed from V and 6 bases from J, the gap between germline ends came to 17 bases. Per the germline V gene, CDR1 is LGHDT and CDR2 is YNNKEL (reference sequence). CDR3 length: 16 amino acids. The CDR3 region is CASSQELRQVIDGYTF. CDR3 DNA sequence: TGTGCCAGCAGCCAAGAATTGCGACAGGTCATCGATGGCTACACCTTC.

V gene TRBV4-2 combines with J gene TRBJ2-6, with 7 bases lining up with TRBD1. This CDR3 contains 16 residues. Losses at the gene ends were 1 base for V and 2 bases for J; bases not matched to a gene: 2. The germline gives CDR1 LGHNA, CDR2 YNFKEQ. For the CDR3, the DNA is TGTGCCAGCAGCCAAGTACAGGGGACTGGGGCCAACGTCCTGACTTTC. It codes for CASSQVQGTGANVLTF.

This chain uses TRBV11-2 with TRBJ2-1; D perhaps matches TRBD1 (5 bases). Germline CDR1 SGHAT, CDR2 FQNNGV. The CDR3 has 16 amino acids. The V end lost 4 bases, the J end lost 2 bases, and 15 bases lay between the germline ends. CDR3 loop: CASSYGRTDTYNEQFF. CDR3 in DNA: TGTGCCAGCAGCTATGGACGGACGGACACCTACAATGAGCAGTTCTTC.

The rearrangement links TRBV29-1 to TRBJ1-4; 10 bases match TRBD1. CDR1 and CDR2 (germline): SQVTM, ANQGSEA. V lost 7 bases to trimming and J lost 8 bases; unmatched junction nucleotides: 7. The CDR3 extends over 13 amino acids. CDR3 sequence: CSARQGAREKLFF. In DNA, the CDR3 is TGCAGCGCCAGACAGGGGGCACGCGAAAAACTGTTTTTT. The whole variable domain, filled in from reference TRBV29-1 and TRBJ1-4, reads SAVISQKPSRDICQRGTSLTIQCQVDSQVTMMFWYRQQPGQSLTLIATANQGSEATYESGFVIDKFPISRPNLTFSTLTVSNMSPEDSSIYLCSARQGAREKLFFGSGTQLSVL.

The chain recombines TRBV23-1 with TRBJ2-7; TRBD1 is a possible D gene (5 bases). TRBV23-1 has ORF status, its function being uncertain. There are 17 residues in the CDR3. Trimming removed 1 base from V and 3 bases from J, with 19 bases in between. The CDR3 protein is CASSQLVDWGSGYEQYF. DNA of the CDR3: TGCGCCAGCAGTCAATTAGTGGATTGGGGCAGTGGCTACGAGCAGTACTTC.

Notes on this clone: This same CDR3 is encoded by further DNA sequences in the sample. The V and J genes are TRBV7-3 and TRBJ2-2; 8 bases are a match to TRBD1. This CDR3 comprises 16 residues. V lost 5 bases, J lost 8 bases, and 13 bases stayed unmatched. CDR1 is SGHTA, CDR2 FQGTGA, per germline. CDR3 in amino acids: CASSNGQGMGTGELFF. The CDR3 coding sequence is TGTGCCAGCAGCAACGGACAGGGAATGGGTACTGGGGAGCTGTTTTTT.

The chain links TRBV6-4 to TRBJ1-5; 8 bases match TRBD1. Per germline, CDR1 MRHNA and CDR2 SNTAGT. The CDR3 sequence is 16 residues long. With 3 bases clipped from V and 6 bases from J, the junction kept 10 bases outside the gene matches. Here the CDR3 DNA reads TGTGCCAGCAGTGATCAGGGGGCAGGAGGGAGTCAGCCCCAGCATTTT. This translates into CASSDQGAGGSQPQHF.

J is TRBJ2-5 and V is TRBV24-1, with D perhaps matching TRBD2 (6 bases). Germline V gene data show CDR1 as KGHDR and CDR2 as SFDVKD. With 3 bases removed from V and 4 bases from J, the gap between germline ends came to 14 bases. This CDR3 comprises 15 residues. CDR3 region: CATSDPGPGVETQYF. CDR3 bases: TGTGCCACCAGTGATCCGGGCCCGGGGGTAGAGACCCAGTACTTC.

V gene TRBV13 combines with J gene TRBJ2-7; 11 nucleotides agree with TRBD2. Unmatched junction bases numbered 3, after V lost 3 bases and J lost 2 bases. Germline-derived CDR1 and CDR2 are PRHDT and FYEKMQ (reference sequence). The CDR3 contains 15 residues. The DNA for the CDR3 is TGTGCCAGCAGCTTTTTAGCGGGAGGGCCCTACGAGCAGTACTTC. This gives the protein CASSFLAGGPYEQYF.

This chain links TRBV27 with TRBJ2-1; possibly TRBD2 for D (6 bases). This CDR3 comprises 13 residues. Germline CDR1 reads MNHEY; CDR2 reads SMNVEV (reference sequence). V was trimmed by 3 bases and J by 7 bases, leaving 10 bases between them. The CDR3 DNA follows: TGTGCCAGCAGTTTGCGGGGTGTGAATGAGCAGTTCTTC. Translated, it gives CASSLRGVNEQFF.

Concerning this clone itself: The same CDR3 can be traced to other DNA sequences in this sample. The genes are TRBV6-2 or TRBV6-3 and TRBJ1-5; 9 bases line up with TRBD1. After removal of 3 bases from V and 6 bases from J, the junction contained 6 bases not matched to a gene. There are 15 residues in the CDR3. Per germline, CDR1 MNHEY and CDR2 SVGEGT. The CDR3 spells CASSYGQGFRQPQHF. For the CDR3, the DNA is TGTGCCAGCAGTTATGGACAGGGGTTTCGTCAGCCCCAGCATTTT.

The chain links TRBV5-1 to TRBJ2-2; 10 nucleotides match TRBD1. This CDR3 has 18 amino acids. V lost 2 bases and J lost 6; bases outside the gene matches: 13. Germline CDR1 and CDR2: SGHRS and YFSETQ. In DNA, the CDR3 is TGCGCCAGCAGCTTACATGGGACAGGGGTGGCCATCGCCGGGGAGCTGTTTTTT. It specifies CASSLHGTGVAIAGELFF. Full variable domain (missing parts from reference TRBV5-1 and TRBJ2-2): KAGVTQTPRYLIKTRGQQVTLSCSPISGHRSVSWYQQTPGQGLQFLFEYFSETQRNKGNFPGRFSGRQFSNSRSEMNVSTLELGDSALYLCASSLHGTGVAIAGELFFGEGSRLTVL.

The rearrangement joins TRBV7-2 to TRBJ2-3; 10 nucleotides match TRBD2. J was trimmed by 3 bases and V by 4 bases; bases with no gene match: 7. This CDR3 has 16 residues. CDR1 is SGHTA and CDR2 is FQGNSA in the germline V gene. Here the CDR3 DNA reads TGTGCCAGCAGCTCCCGGACTAGCGGAATGACAGATACGCAGTATTTT. This translates into CASSSRTSGMTDTQYF.

The V gene is TRBV5-1, the J gene TRBJ2-7; 7 bases agree with TRBD2. The CDR3 has 15 amino acids. The germline gives CDR1 SGHRS, CDR2 YFSETQ. The junction had 8 bases not matched to a gene; V was cut back by 4 bases and J by 1 base. As DNA, the CDR3 is TGCGCCAGCAGCCTGGGCGGGGGTAATTCCTACGAGCAGTACTTC. It encodes CASSLGGGNSYEQYF.

This clone was observed a single time. The DNA of the CDR3 is TGCGCCAGCAGCCCGCAGGGGGGCGAGACCCAGTACTTC. Translated, it gives CASSPQGGETQYF. The chain has TRBV4-3 and TRBJ2-5; TRBD1 is a possible D gene (7 bases). V was cut by 4 bases and J by 5 bases, with 11 bases left in between. CDR3 length: 13 residues. Germline assignment: CDR1 LGHNA and CDR2 YSLEER.

J is TRBJ2-2 and V is TRBV18; 8 nucleotides align to TRBD1. V was clipped by 4 bases and J by 1 base; unmatched bases: 2. Germline lookup yields CDR1 KGHSH and CDR2 LQKENI. The CDR3 has 15 amino acids. The CDR3 nucleotides read TGTGCCAGCTCACTTGGGACAGGGAACACCGGGGAGCTGTTTTTT. Encoded protein: CASSLGTGNTGELFF.

J is TRBJ2-1 and V is TRBV9; possible D gene TRBD1, 6 bases. CDR1 and CDR2 from the germline V gene are SGDLS and YYNGEE. The V and J ends lost 3 bases and 10 bases respectively, with 14 bases between them. The CDR3 covers 13 residues. CDR3 in DNA: TGTGCCAGCAGCGATACACAGGGAAGAGAGCAGTTCTTC. Translating it yields CASSDTQGREQFF.

The genes are TRBV7-2 and TRBJ1-6, with D maybe TRBD1 (5 bases). Trimming pared 7 bases from V and 4 bases from J, leaving 11 bases between. The germline CDR1 and CDR2 sequences are SGHTA and FQGNSA. This CDR3 contains 14 residues. CDR3 DNA: TGTGCCAGCACCTTGGGGGGGTATAATTCACCCCTCCACTTT. It encodes CASTLGGYNSPLHF.

The chain employs TRBV5-1 and TRBJ1-3, with D unresolved. The CDR3 is made up of 15 amino acids. Germline V gives CDR1 SGHRS, CDR2 YFSETQ. V gave up 4 bases and J gave up 4 bases, with 15 bases separating them. In DNA, the CDR3 is TGCGCCAGCAGCACGACTCCAGGAGGAGGAAACACCATATATTTT. Its translation: CASSTTPGGGNTIYF.

The rearrangement joins TRBV19 to TRBJ1-5, with D maybe TRBD1 (5 bases). The CDR3 sequence is 15 residues long. Germline-derived CDR1 and CDR2 are LNHDA and SQIVND (reference sequence). V lost 7 bases and J 2 bases, leaving 15 bases between the germline ends. The CDR3 DNA reads as TGTGCCAGTAATGGTGGAGGGGTGGGCAATCAGCCCCAGCATTTT. The encoded protein is CASNGGGVGNQPQHF.

V gene TRBV29-1 combines with J gene TRBJ1-1; D unclear. The germline V gene has CDR1 SQVTM and CDR2 ANQGSEA. Trimming pared 1 base from V and 4 bases from J, leaving 7 bases between. CDR3 length: 12 residues. CDR3 sequence (DNA): TGCAGCGTTGAAGGCCGGAGCACTGAAGCTTTCTTT. Translated: CSVEGRSTEAFF.